This T cell receptor (beta chain) was identified in a study of monozygotic twins with inflammatory bowel disease. Study observations and caveats: The existence of one strong signal or clonotype linked to IBD lacked support. Sharing of clonotypes with others was lower in IBD patients than in healthy twins, and this was especially so with disease activity.

The germline V gene encodes CDR1 SGHVS and CDR2 FQNEAQ. There are 13 residues in the CDR3. Each of the TCR libraries took roughly 3,400 ng of total RNA. Template switching added UMIs carrying a 6-nucleotide sample barcode. TCRdb reprocessed the 5' RACE reads, with one entry per CDR3 protein and no DNA. The sample's table shows roughly 200,000 distinct CDR3 sequences. Note on this clonotype: The antigen is not known.

Sequencing used blood. The chain combines TRBV7-8 with TRBJ2-2. The clonotype comes from a human donor with ulcerative colitis or Crohn's disease, or a healthy co-twin of an affected twin (not recorded which). The CDR3 here is CASSLANIGELFF.